A selection of T cell receptor beta chains follows, all from one sample in a study of blood T cell repertoires in COVID-19. Profiled with immunoSEQ multiplex PCR; TCRdb holds only in-frame clones, not every one. The sample lists hundreds of thousands of clones; 90% to 95% were seen once. Specimen: peripheral blood. These receptor sequences come from a woman between 18 and 30 years old who had recovered from COVID-19. Both conserved end residues are trimmed from each CDR3.

TRBJ1-5 | TRBV7-9 | ASSPLGGIGNQPQH
TRBJ1-4 | TRBV19 | ASTGTGGSRAEKLF
TRBJ2-1 | TRBV24-1 | ATSDVPGGNEQF
TRBJ2-3 | TRBV9 | ASSDTGTSGRALMTDTQY
TRBJ2-1 | TRBV6-2/TRBV6-3 | ASSAPGLAELSYNEQF
TRBJ2-2 | TRBV24-1 | ATSGNFVIFDTGELF
TRBJ2-5 | TRBV7-6 | ASSSSEGETQY
TRBJ1-2 | TRBV27 | ASRTEAGLGGYT
TRBJ1-1 | TRBV5-6 | ASSEANTEAF
TRBJ1-1 | TRBV24-1 | ATSDVQGKAF
TRBJ2-3 | TRBV27 | ASSSGLAGTDTQY
TRBJ1-5 | TRBV6-1 | ASSAVSAGGSQPQH
TRBJ1-2 | TRBV19 | ASSNPGQGKNGYT
TRBJ1-2 | TRBV11-2 | ASSLVPRSVGNGYT
TRBJ2-5 | TRBV5-1 | ASSTRDRGQETQY
TRBJ1-2 | TRBV7-2 | ASSLTSRGLGYT
TRBJ1-4 | TRBV24-1 | ATSDPGTGAGEKLF